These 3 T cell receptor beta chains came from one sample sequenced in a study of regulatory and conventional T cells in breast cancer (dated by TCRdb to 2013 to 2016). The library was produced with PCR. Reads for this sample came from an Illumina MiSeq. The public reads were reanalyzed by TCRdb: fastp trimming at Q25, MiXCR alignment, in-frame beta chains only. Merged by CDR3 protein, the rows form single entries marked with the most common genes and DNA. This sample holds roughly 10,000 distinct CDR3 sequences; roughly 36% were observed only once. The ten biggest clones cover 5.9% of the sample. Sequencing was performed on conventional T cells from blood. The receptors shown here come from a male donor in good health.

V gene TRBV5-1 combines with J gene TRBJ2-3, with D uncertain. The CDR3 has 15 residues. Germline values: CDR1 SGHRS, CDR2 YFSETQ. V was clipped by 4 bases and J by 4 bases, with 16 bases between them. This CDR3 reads CASSQNGVFADTQYF. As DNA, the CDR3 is TGCGCCAGCAGCCAAAATGGGGTATTTGCAGATACGCAGTATTTT.

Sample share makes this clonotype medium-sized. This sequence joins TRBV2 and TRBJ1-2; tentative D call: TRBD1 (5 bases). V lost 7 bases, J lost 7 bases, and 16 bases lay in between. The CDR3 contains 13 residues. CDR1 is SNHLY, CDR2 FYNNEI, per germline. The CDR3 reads CASKDGTAGGYTF. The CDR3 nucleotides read TGTGCCAGCAAAGACGGGACGGCGGGTGGCTACACCTTC. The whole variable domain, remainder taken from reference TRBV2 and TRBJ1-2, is EPEVTQTPSHQVTQMGQEVILRCVPISNHLYFYWYRQILGQKVEFLVSFYNNEISEKSEIFDDQFSVERPDGSNFTLKIRSTKLEDSAMYFCASKDGTAGGYTFGSGTRLTVV.

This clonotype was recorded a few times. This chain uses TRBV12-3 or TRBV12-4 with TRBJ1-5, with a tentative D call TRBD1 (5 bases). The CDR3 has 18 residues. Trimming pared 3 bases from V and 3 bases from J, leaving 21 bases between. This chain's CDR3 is CASSFDYGTSSYNQPQHF. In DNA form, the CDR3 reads TGTGCCAGCAGTTTTGACTACGGGACCTCTTCTTACAATCAGCCCCAGCATTTT.